Below are 13 T cell receptor beta chains sequenced from a single sample in a study of CD8 T cells in ankylosing spondylitis. TCRdb reanalysed the 5' RACE reads using MiXCR and keeps one entry per CDR3 protein. The sample has 110,000 to 150,000 distinct CDR3 sequences; roughly 8.3% are singletons. Source material: synovial fluid, either unsorted or a sorted T cell fraction (not recorded which). The origin of the receptors is a male donor with ankylosing spondylitis.

The chain joins TRBV20-1 to TRBJ2-3, with 7 bases lining up with TRBD2. This CDR3 has 17 residues. The V gene's germline CDR1 is DFQATT and CDR2 SNEGSKA (reference sequence). Trimming took 0 bases from V and 2 from J; bases not matched to a gene: 11. The DNA of the CDR3 is TGCAGTGCTAGAGATCCCGGACTAGGTCGGGCCACAGATACGCAGTATTTT. This encodes CSARDPGLGRATDTQYF.

This clonotype has more than one count but fewer than ten. The chain couples TRBV20-1 to TRBJ2-7; perhaps TRBD1 as D (5 bases). The V gene lost 0 bases and the J gene lost 3 bases, with 9 bases spanning the gap. Germline V lookup: CDR1 DFQATT, CDR2 SNEGSKA (reference sequence). CDR3 size: 13 residues. The DNA of the CDR3 is TGCAGTGCTAGAGATGGACACCTCTACGAGCAGTACTTC. Protein sequence: CSARDGHLYEQYF.

This clonotype was observed at least ten times. The chain joins TRBV9 to TRBJ1-2, with 8 bases identical to TRBD1. J lost 4 bases, V lost 0 bases, and 5 bases had no gene match. Per germline, CDR1 SGDLS and CDR2 YYNGEE. This CDR3 has 15 residues. The CDR3 region has the DNA TGTGCCAGCAGCGTAGAGGGACAGGATCCCTATGGCTACACCTTC. Its protein product is CASSVEGQDPYGYTF.

This clonotype has at least ten counts. The rearrangement uses TRBV2 and TRBJ1-4; no clear D. The germline V gene has CDR1 SNHLY and CDR2 FYNNEI. The CDR3 is made up of 11 amino acids. Between the trimmed V and J ends, which lost 7 bases and 7 bases, there was a span of 7 bases. The CDR3 region has the DNA TGTGCCAGCATGGTTTTTGAAAAACTGTTTTTT. Translating it yields CASMVFEKLFF.

This clonotype was picked up many times. This chain connects TRBV4-3 to TRBJ2-1; perhaps TRBD1 as D (5 bases). Per germline, CDR1 LGHNA and CDR2 YSLEER. V shed 1 base and J shed 6 bases, with 16 bases lying between them. The CDR3 loop spans 16 amino acids. The CDR3 spells CASSQAGESRGNEQFF. DNA for the CDR3: TGCGCCAGCAGCCAAGCTGGGGAATCAAGGGGCAATGAGCAGTTCTTC.

This clonotype was seen repeatedly, ten times or more. CDR3 DNA sequence: TGCGCCGACATTGAGTTTGGCGAGCAGTACTTC. This codes for CADIEFGEQYF. This chain connects TRBV10-1 to TRBJ2-7, with no clear D. This CDR3 spans 11 amino acids. The ends were cut back, 11 bases at V and 6 bases at J, with 14 bases in the middle. Germline V CDR1 and CDR2: WNHNN, SYGVQD (reference sequence).

Many counts were recorded for this clonotype. This chain connects TRBV29-1 to TRBJ2-5; 7 bases line up with TRBD2. Per the germline V gene, CDR1 is SQVTM and CDR2 is ANQGSEA. The CDR3 length is 14 residues. The V gene end was trimmed by 4 bases and the J gene end by 2 bases; junction bases not matched to a gene: 7. CDR3 sequence reads: CSVGSGSSQETQYF. CDR3 in DNA: TGCAGCGTTGGTAGCGGGTCATCGCAAGAGACCCAGTACTTC. Drawing the rest from reference TRBV29-1 and TRBJ2-5, the complete variable domain is SAVISQKPSRDICQRGTSLTIQCQVDSQVTMMFWYRQQPGQSLTLIATANQGSEATYESGFVIDKFPISRPNLTFSTLTVSNMSPEDSSIYLCSVGSGSSQETQYFGPGTRLLVL.

This clonotype was observed a handful of times. V gene TRBV29-1 combines with J gene TRBJ2-7; possibly TRBD1 for D (6 bases). Trimming stripped 6 bases from V and 6 bases from J, with 15 bases between. This CDR3 comprises 12 residues. Germline V gives CDR1 SQVTM, CDR2 ANQGSEA. CDR3 nucleotides: TGCAGCGTGGGACATCAGAGAAGCGAGCAGTACTTC. It yields the protein CSVGHQRSEQYF.

This clonotype was detected many times. The chain links TRBV7-9 to TRBJ1-4, with D hard to call. CDR3 length: 14 amino acids. V gave up 1 base and J gave up 8 bases, with 11 bases separating them. The germline CDR1 and CDR2 sequences are SEHNR and FQNEAQ (reference sequence). The CDR3 region is CASSLDGRIEKLFF. In DNA form, the CDR3 reads TGTGCCAGCAGCTTAGATGGGCGTATCGAAAAACTGTTTTTT.

This chain links TRBV5-6 with TRBJ2-7; D is unclear. The germline V and J ends were trimmed by 2 bases and 0 bases, with 18 bases remaining between them. The CDR3 extends over 17 amino acids. Germline-derived CDR1 and CDR2 are SGHDT and YYEEEE. Written as DNA, the CDR3 is TGTGCCAGCAGCTTCCTTCGTTCCCTCACAGACTCCTACGAGCAGTACTTC. This codes for CASSFLRSLTDSYEQYF.

The V gene is TRBV5-5, the J gene TRBJ2-6; D not resolved. V lost 2 bases, J lost 1 base, and 16 bases lay in between. Germline CDR1 SGHKS, CDR2 YYEKEE (reference sequence). The CDR3 consists of 18 residues. The CDR3 sequence: CASSFELGSTSGANVLTF. CDR3 nucleotides: TGTGCCAGCAGCTTTGAGCTGGGTTCTACTTCTGGGGCCAACGTCCTGACTTTC.

This clonotype was counted many times. This chain connects TRBV6-6 to TRBJ2-7, with a weak D call TRBD2 (5 bases). There are 12 residues in the CDR3. Germline-derived CDR1 and CDR2 are MNHNY and SVGAGI (reference sequence). V was trimmed by 3 bases and J by 7 bases, leaving 10 bases between them. The CDR3 sequence: CASSYSSGEQYF. The CDR3 DNA reads as TGTGCCAGCAGTTATTCTTCGGGGGAGCAGTACTTC.

The rearrangement links TRBV28 to TRBJ2-5; 7 nucleotides agree with TRBD1. V shed 6 bases, J shed 3 bases, and the junction held 7 bases outside the gene matches. This CDR3 is built from 14 residues. Germline V CDR1 and CDR2: MDHEN, SYDVKM. The CDR3 bases are TGTGCCAGCAGACCCTCCGGGACAGAAGAGACCCAGTACTTC. Protein product: CASRPSGTEETQYF.